The clone carrying this T cell receptor beta chain was found a few times. This sample is part of a study of early T cells in non-severe SARS-CoV-2 infection. A single record per CDR3 protein comes from TCRdb applying MiXCR to the 5' RACE reads. Found here are 70,000 or so distinct CDR3 sequences, around 15% of them singletons; the top ten hold 11% to 15%. The sequenced sample was whole blood. The clonotype originates from an adult who was a healthcare worker with PCR-confirmed SARS-CoV-2 infection or an uninfected control (not recorded which).

The CDR3 sequence: CASSFTLQGPLDNEQFF. The CDR3 DNA reads TGTGCCAGCAGTTTCACCTTACAGGGACCTCTCGACAATGAGCAGTTCTTC. The rearrangement uses TRBV6-2 or TRBV6-3 and TRBJ2-1; tentatively, D is TRBD1 (6 bases). V lost 4 bases to trimming and J lost 5 bases, with 21 bases between them. This CDR3 region has 17 residues. Germline CDR1 is MNHEY and CDR2 is SVGEGT.